The TCR beta chain under discussion was sequenced for a study of T cell responses to AZD1222 COVID-19 vaccine. The study's findings and limits: The study identified only five to seven AZD1222 recipients as seropositive at baseline. Nearly half of spike-specific TCRs reportedly target unmutated variant regions. Dominant at 160-218 and 743-854, vaccine-associated CD4 TCRs also spanned spike.

TCRdb's copy holds only in-frame clones and misses some; the assay was immunoSEQ multiplex PCR. The data show nearly 110,000 clones, roughly nine tenths seen once. A remark on this clone: Its matching antigen is unknown.

This TCR was sampled from an adult in good health. The sequences come from peripheral blood, collected on day 0 of AZD1222 vaccination.

As DNA, the CDR3 is TGTGCCAGCAGCTTTGGACAGTTTCGCGGCTACACCTTC. It codes for CASSFGQFRGYTF. This chain joins TRBV5-5 and TRBJ1-2; a possible D gene is TRBD1 (6 bases). The CDR3 sequence is 13 residues long. Trimming removed 2 bases at V and 8 bases at J, with 13 bases between. From germline, CDR1 is SGHKS and CDR2 YYEKEE (reference sequence).